The clone carrying this T cell receptor beta chain was counted once. The antigen is not known. The sample belongs to a study of radiotherapy plus CTLA-4 blockade in lung cancer. Study background: Disease control reached over 30%, with objective responses in approximately 17%.

This CDR3 is 15 amino acids long. The study gave focal radiation plus ipilimumab CTLA-4 blockade to patients with chemo-refractory metastatic non-small-cell lung cancer. Repertoires were generated with immunoSEQ multiplex PCR, while TCRdb's copy carries only in-frame clones and drops some. The data contain approximately 52,000 clones, 75% to 80% of them seen just once; the ten biggest clones take up over 2%. Study-wide points: Reported findings show early blood T cell clone dynamics, with interferon-beta, best predicted response. An expansion of tumor-derived TCR clones occurred in blood after radiotherapy plus ipilimumab.

The TCR comes from a human donor with non-small cell lung cancer whose response to radiotherapy plus ipilimumab could not be evaluated. Sample: peripheral blood, taken from a patient treated with radiotherapy plus ipilimumab. The rearrangement links TRBV5-3 to TRBJ2-5, with D uncertain. The assigned J gene may be wrong: the sequence end matches TRBJ2-7 better. TRBV5-3 counts as an open reading frame of uncertain function. The CDR3 loop is CARSSWPRAHYEQYF. The CDR3 nucleotides are TGTGCCAGAAGCAGTTGGCCCCGAGCCCACTACGAGCAGTACTTC.